Listed here is a single T cell receptor beta chain. The antigen is not known. The data derive from a study of T cells after yellow fever vaccination. Study information: With SMART-Seq v4 Ultra Low Input, the fractions containing low cell numbers were prepared.

Findings of the study overall: Overlap between CD4 and CD8 compartments was detected for a small share of clonotypes. Most clones from primary vaccination resurfaced after the booster (around 97% CD4, about 91% CD8).

TCRdb re-called the 5' RACE reads with MiXCR, one entry per CDR3 protein. The table includes hundreds of thousands of distinct CDR3 sequences, less than 15% detected once. The receptor was derived from a man aged 30 to 39 who received the YFV17D yellow fever vaccine. The input for sequencing was PBMCs, taken on the day of the yellow fever booster vaccination.

The CDR3 DNA reads as TGCGCCAGCAGCCAATCCCCCTTGGGGGGGGAGACCCAGTACTTC. Translating gives CASSQSPLGGETQYF. The J gene is TRBJ2-5, the V gene TRBV4-1; 7 bases are a match to TRBD2. The CDR3 covers 15 residues. V shed 2 bases and J 5 bases; nucleotides not matched to a gene: 8. From germline, CDR1 is MGHRA and CDR2 YSYEKL.